Sequencing of this TCR beta chain was carried out in a study of human T cells and chemical hapten exposure. Study overall: TCR yields per sample varied mostly from small pooled library volume differences.

This clonotype was counted a few times. Time point given: healthy volunteer bleed at 6 weeks. The study extracted total RNA from unfractionated whole blood. The study used a library that attached unique molecular identifiers to individual cDNA molecules. TCRdb passed the RACE reads through MiXCR, listing each CDR3 protein once. The profile shows approximately 59,000 distinct CDR3 sequences, 5.5% to 7.5% of them singletons. There are 15 residues in the CDR3. Germline V lookup: CDR1 SGHTA, CDR2 FQGNSA. V was trimmed by 2 bases and J by 9 bases, leaving 19 bases between them. The sample was whole blood. The receptor comes from a female donor in good health. Some clones in this sample may be carry-over from other donors' samples. The chain recombines TRBV7-2 with TRBJ2-5, with D uncertain. This chain's CDR3 is CASSLPLRAPESQYF. CDR3 in DNA: TGTGCCAGCAGCTTACCCCTCCGCGCGCCCGAATCCCAGTACTTC.